Listed below are T cell receptor beta chains from one sample, sequenced in a study of T cells after posttransplantation cyclophosphamide. Clones were read by immunoSEQ multiplex PCR, and TCRdb kept only the in-frame ones, dropping some. The profile shows approximately 28,000 clones, around nine tenths of them singletons. The sequencing input was naive CD4+ T cells sorted from PBMCs. These receptors were collected from a woman aged 55-69 years in good health, CMV-negative, and a related stem cell transplant donor. CDR3s include the opening cysteine and the closing phenylalanine or tryptophan.

TRBV6-6 12 CASSYWSGEQYF
TRBV27 12 CASRGGGTEAFF
TRBV7-2 13 CASNRGVSQPQHF
TRBV5-1 15 CASSLFAGSTDTQYF
TRBV9 14 CASSATSTTNIQYF
TRBV11-3 16 CASSLGARAELETQYF
TRBV7-3 14 CASSSSPRADTQYF
TRBV6-5 12 CASSEEGDGYTF
TRBV6-6 15 CASTPALLGGTEAFF
TRBV18 15 CASSPGQGVFYGYTF
TRBV28 17 CASYSTPVGPYQETQYF
TRBV28 13 CASTYGTGDEQYF
TRBV7-9 16 CASSRTVLASFNEQFF
TRBV6-5 16 CASSYGIWDSSYEQYF
TRBV6-4 15 CASSATSLSGNEQFF
TRBV25-1 16 CASSPRPSAGGTEQYF
TRBV6-5 10 CASGRYEQYF
TRBV5-6 14 CASSRGQMNTEAFF
TRBV14 19 CASSPLGLAGAKNVYEQYF
TRBV6-1 14 CASRGQGYGNTIYF
TRBV11-2 18 CASSSRTSGGAKGTEQFF
TRBV4-3 15 CASSQEDSRYEKLFF
TRBV9 14 CASSVNGLSYEQYF
TRBV4-2 15 CASKGTSGNTGELFF
TRBV28 14 CASRQITSTGELFF
TRBV6-5 15 CASSPPGLTNEKLFF
TRBV28 14 CASSYRVRNTEAFF
TRBV9 15 CASSARDRSYNEQFF
TRBV30 15 CAWGSGTGINQPQHF
TRBV5-4 17 CASSLPGAGGSTDTQYF
TRBV30 15 CAWSPSGLPYNEQFF
TRBV28 15 CASSLLGTRGTEAFF
TRBV4-1 15 CASSHLTGNQETQYF
TRBV11-2 13 CATHRVRAGELFF
TRBV7-9 16 CASSKVKTGSQETQYF
TRBV4-1 17 CASSQEVTRGSYNEQFF
TRBV7-2 16 CASSLVESSGQETQYF
TRBV7-3 16 CASSPSPAGGSYEQYF
TRBV19 14 CASTPRANTGELFF
TRBV29-1 15 CSVEDLNRGPDTQYF
TRBV9 16 CASSTHGRGRDTEAFF
TRBV5-1 14 CASSTQGANSPLHF
TRBV28 13 CASTAAGMFTQYF
TRBV11-3 14 CASSAREEDNEQFF
TRBV19 16 CASSIGGRSGADTQYF
TRBV6-6 15 CASTIRTGTNEKLFF
TRBV27 15 CASSTPGTTRDTQYF
TRBV9 15 CASSVELAAPYEQYF
TRBV10-3 15 CAISEQDRGNSPLHF
TRBV5-1 14 CASSLGQAGYGYTF
TRBV5-6 17 CASSLNGRRDRVYEQYF
TRBV4-2 15 CASSHYRASGNTIYF
TRBV5-1 14 CASSTGTQPDTQYF